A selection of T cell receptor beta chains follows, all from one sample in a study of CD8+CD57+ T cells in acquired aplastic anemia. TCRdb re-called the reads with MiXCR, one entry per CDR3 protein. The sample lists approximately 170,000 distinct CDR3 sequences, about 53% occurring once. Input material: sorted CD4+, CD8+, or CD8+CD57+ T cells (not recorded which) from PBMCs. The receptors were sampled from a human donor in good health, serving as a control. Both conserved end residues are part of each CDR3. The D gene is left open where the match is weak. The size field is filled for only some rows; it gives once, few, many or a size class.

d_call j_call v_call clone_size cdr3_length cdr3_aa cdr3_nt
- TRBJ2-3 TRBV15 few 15 CATSNERTSTDTQYF TGTGCCACCAGCAATGAGCGGACTAGCACAGATACGCAGTATTTT
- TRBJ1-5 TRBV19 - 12 CASSISDQPQHF TGTGCCAGTAGTATCTCTGATCAGCCCCAGCATTTT
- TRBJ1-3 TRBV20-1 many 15 CSASEALVSGNTIYF TGCAGTGCTAGTGAGGCTCTAGTCTCTGGAAACACCATATATTTT
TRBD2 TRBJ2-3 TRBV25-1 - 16 CASSEWGGGEVDTQYF TGTGCCAGCAGTGAATGGGGTGGGGGGGAAGTGGATACGCAGTATTTT
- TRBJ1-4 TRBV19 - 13 CASATGPNEKLFF TGTGCCAGCGCCACGGGGCCCAATGAAAAACTGTTTTTT
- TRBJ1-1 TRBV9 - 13 CASSVGWNTEAFF TGTGCCAGCAGCGTAGGTTGGAACACTGAAGCTTTCTTT
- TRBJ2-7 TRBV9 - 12 CASSYGTGEQYF TGTGCCAGCAGTTACGGGACGGGCGAGCAGTACTTC
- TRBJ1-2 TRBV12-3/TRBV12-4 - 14 CASSMGERGYGYTF TGTGCCAGCAGCATGGGAGAGCGGGGCTATGGCTACACCTTC
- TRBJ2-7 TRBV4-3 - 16 CASGKSNRVGLHEQYF TGCGCCAGCGGAAAGTCTAACAGGGTAGGTCTCCACGAGCAGTACTTC
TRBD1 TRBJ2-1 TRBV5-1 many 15 CASSLEGGPYNEQFF TGCGCCAGCAGCTTGGAAGGGGGCCCGTACAATGAGCAGTTCTTC
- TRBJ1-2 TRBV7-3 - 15 CASSIATTGSYGYTF TGTGCCAGCAGCATCGCTACAACAGGGTCCTATGGCTACACCTTC
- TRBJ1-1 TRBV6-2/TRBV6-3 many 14 CASSYWGWNTEAFF TGTGCCAGCAGTTATTGGGGGTGGAACACTGAAGCTTTCTTT
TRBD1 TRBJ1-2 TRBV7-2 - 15 CASSSGGLIYYGYTF TGTGCCAGCAGCTCAGGGGGCTTGATTTACTATGGCTACACCTTC
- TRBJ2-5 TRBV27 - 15 CASSSTGRTQETQYF TGTGCCAGCAGTTCCACGGGACGGACACAAGAGACCCAGTACTTC
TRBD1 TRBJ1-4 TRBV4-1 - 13 CASTRDRSEKLFF TGCGCCAGCACCCGGGACAGAAGTGAAAAACTGTTTTTT
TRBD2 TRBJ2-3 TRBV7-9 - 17 CASSRRGTSGSTDTQYF TGTGCCAGCAGCCGCCGCGGGACTAGCGGGAGCACAGATACGCAGTATTTT
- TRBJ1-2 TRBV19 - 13 CASAVTEGIGYTF TGTGCCAGTGCCGTGACGGAGGGCATTGGCTACACCTTC
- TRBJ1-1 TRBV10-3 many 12 CAISETSTEAFF TGTGCCATCAGTGAGACGTCAACTGAAGCTTTCTTT
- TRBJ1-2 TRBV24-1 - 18 CATSDPHGGNSGNYGYTF TGTGCCACCAGTGACCCTCATGGGGGGAATAGTGGCAACTATGGCTACACCTTC
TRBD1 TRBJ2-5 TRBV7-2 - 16 CASSFQGQVLGETQYF TGTGCCAGCAGCTTTCAGGGACAGGTCTTGGGCGAGACCCAGTACTTC
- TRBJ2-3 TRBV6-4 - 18 CASSYSRTGGGSTDTQYF TGTGCCAGCAGTTACTCCAGGACAGGCGGGGGGAGCACAGATACGCAGTATTTT
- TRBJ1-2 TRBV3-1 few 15 CASSQERSGAYGYTF TGTGCCAGCAGCCAAGAAAGGTCCGGGGCCTATGGCTACACCTTC
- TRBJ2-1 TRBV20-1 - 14 CSASRTPNYNEQFF TGCAGTGCTAGCCGGACACCGAATTACAATGAGCAGTTCTTC
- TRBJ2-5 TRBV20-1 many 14 CSALRPGGGETQYF TGCAGTGCTCTCCGGCCAGGAGGAGGAGAGACCCAGTACTTC
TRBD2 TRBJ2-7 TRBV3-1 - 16 CASSHPPGLAGNEQYF TGTGCCAGCAGCCATCCCCCGGGACTAGCGGGGAACGAGCAGTACTTC
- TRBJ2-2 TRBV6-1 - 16 CASTPRQGGNTGELFF TGTGCCAGCACCCCTCGCCAGGGGGGTAACACCGGGGAGCTGTTTTTT
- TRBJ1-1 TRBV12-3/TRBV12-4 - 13 CASSLSTSTEAFF TGTGCCAGCAGTTTGTCCACGAGCACTGAAGCTTTCTTT
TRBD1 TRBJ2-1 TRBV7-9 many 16 CASSSEDRRRYNEQFF TGTGCCAGCAGCTCGGAGGACAGGAGGAGGTACAATGAGCAGTTCTTC
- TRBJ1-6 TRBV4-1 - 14 CASSQESSYSPLHF TGCGCCAGCAGCCAAGAATCGTCTTATTCACCCCTCCACTTT
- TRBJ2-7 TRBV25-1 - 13 CASSEGFGGEQYF TGTGCCAGCAGTGAGGGCTTTGGTGGGGAGCAGTACTTC
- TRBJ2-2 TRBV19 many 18 CASSIPVLRVYDTGELFF TGTGCCAGTAGTATTCCCGTCCTAAGGGTCTACGACACCGGGGAGCTGTTTTTT
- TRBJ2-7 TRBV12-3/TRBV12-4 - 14 CASSPGQRAYEQYF TGTGCCAGCAGTCCCGGACAGAGAGCCTACGAGCAGTACTTC
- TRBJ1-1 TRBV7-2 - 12 CASRYGREEAFF TGTGCCAGCAGATATGGGCGCGAGGAGGCTTTCTTT
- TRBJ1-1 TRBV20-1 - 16 CSARTGHTVMNTEAFF TGCAGTGCTAGGACGGGACACACCGTTATGAACACTGAAGCTTTCTTT
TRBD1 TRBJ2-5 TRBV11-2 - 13 CASSLDRKETQYF TGTGCCAGCAGCTTGGACAGGAAAGAGACCCAGTACTTC
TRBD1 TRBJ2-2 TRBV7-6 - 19 CASSRYRTGTGLGTGELFF TGTGCCAGCAGCCGCTACCGGACCGGGACAGGGCTCGGGACCGGGGAGCTGTTTTTT
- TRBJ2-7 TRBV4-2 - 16 CASSQAEQGFSYEQYF TGTGCCAGCAGCCAGGCTGAGCAGGGGTTTTCCTACGAGCAGTACTTC
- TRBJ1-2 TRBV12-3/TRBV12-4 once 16 CASSLGLWGMGNGYTF TGTGCCAGCAGTTTAGGTCTGTGGGGTATGGGGAATGGCTACACCTTC
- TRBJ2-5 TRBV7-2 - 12 CASSIDGGTQYF TGTGCCAGCAGTATCGACGGGGGGACCCAGTACTTC